Each of the 32 T cell receptor beta chains below was sequenced from the same sample in a study of CXCR3-negative and CXCR3-positive naive CD8 T cells. Through 5' RACE with UMI labels, the TRB cDNA libraries were prepared. TCRdb reprocessed the 5' RACE reads; each CDR3 protein has one entry and no DNA is given. This listing includes tens of thousands of distinct CDR3 sequences. Sequenced material: naive CXCR3- CD8+ T cells from blood. Subset denoted: CD45RO-CCR7+CD27+CD95- naive CD8+ T cells lacking CXCR3 (TNR3-). Receptor source: a human donor in good health. Some clones in this sample may be carry-over from other donors' samples.

This rearrangement joins TRBV12-3 or TRBV12-4 to TRBJ2-7; the D call from TCRdb, TRBD1, cannot be confirmed without DNA. The CDR3 spans 15 residues. This CDR3 reads CASSLDRGYSYEQYF.

The V gene is TRBV5-1, the J gene TRBJ1-2. The CDR3 totals 16 residues. Germline lookup yields CDR1 SGHRS and CDR2 YFSETQ. This CDR3 is CASSHPAHPSNYGYTF.

V gene TRBV5-1 combines with J gene TRBJ2-7; TCRdb selects TRBD1, and the lack of DNA leaves this call unchecked. From germline, CDR1 is SGHRS and CDR2 YFSETQ. The CDR3 runs to 14 residues. CDR3: CASSPGTGQDEQYF.

This sequence joins TRBV12-3 or TRBV12-4 and TRBJ2-7; TCRdb returns TRBD1, unconfirmable since there is no DNA. The CDR3 contains 12 residues. The chain's CDR3 is CASRRQAYEQYF.

The rearrangement links TRBV2 to TRBJ1-2. Germline V gene sequence: CDR1 SNHLY, CDR2 FYNNEI. The CDR3 loop spans 13 amino acids. The CDR3: CASSDSGRDGYTF.

This chain links TRBV7-3 with TRBJ1-1; TCRdb's D call of TRBD1 is untestable without DNA. The CDR3 is made up of 13 amino acids. CDR1 and CDR2 (germline): SGHTA, FQGTGA. CDR3 loop: CASSFGQGTEAFF.

The chain is built from TRBV28 and TRBJ1-1. The CDR3 sequence is 15 residues long. Germline V lookup: CDR1 MDHEN, CDR2 SYDVKM. CDR3 amino acids: CASSLSSLGNTEAFF.

The chain is built from TRBV19 and TRBJ2-7; TCRdb names TRBD1, which stays unverified in the absence of DNA. There are 15 residues in the CDR3. CDR1 is LNHDA and CDR2 is SQIVND in the germline V gene (reference sequence). CDR3: CACSIQTGTLDEQYF.

The chain joins TRBV29-1 to TRBJ1-2; the TCRdb call, TRBD1, lacks DNA for checking. Germline CDR1 is SQVTM and CDR2 is ANQGSEA. The CDR3 is made up of 12 amino acids. This CDR3 is CSVLGTDYGYTF.

The CDR3 sequence: CATSSSGTYNEQFF. The V and J genes are TRBV15 and TRBJ2-1; TCRdb's D call of TRBD2 is untestable without DNA. Germline V CDR1 and CDR2: LNHNV, YYDKDF (reference sequence). CDR3 length: 14 amino acids.

The V call is TRBV20-1, the J call TRBJ2-3; TCRdb names TRBD2, which stays unverified in the absence of DNA. Germline V gives CDR1 DFQATT, CDR2 SNEGSKA (reference sequence). CDR3 size: 15 residues. CDR3 loop: CSVSTAGSSTDTQYF.

The chain recombines TRBV6-5 with TRBJ2-7; TCRdb's D gene call, TRBD2, goes unchecked for lack of DNA. Germline V CDR1 and CDR2: MNHEY, SVGAGI. The CDR3 contains 17 residues. CDR3 sequence reads: CASSPFAGGPYSYEQYF.

The chain has TRBV15 and TRBJ2-5. CDR1 is LNHNV and CDR2 is YYDKDF in the germline V gene (reference sequence). CDR3 length: 15 amino acids. CDR3 residues: CATSRGGTAEETQYF.

The CDR3 loop is CATTGTANTGELFF. The chain combines TRBV7-9 with TRBJ2-2; TCRdb names TRBD1, which stays unverified in the absence of DNA. The CDR3 is 14 amino acids. Germline lookup yields CDR1 SEHNR and CDR2 FQNEAQ (reference sequence).

The CDR3 loop reads CASSGGRDSQETQYF. V and J are TRBV9 and TRBJ2-5; lacking DNA, the TRBD1 call made by TCRdb goes unchecked. This CDR3 spans 15 amino acids. Germline loops: CDR1 SGDLS, CDR2 YYNGEE.

The chain has TRBV28 and TRBJ1-4; absent DNA, TCRdb's TRBD1 call cannot be checked. This CDR3 is built from 16 residues. CDR1 is MDHEN, CDR2 SYDVKM, per germline. The CDR3 loop reads CASSFGQASVPEKLFF.

CDR3 amino acids: CASSRQGVNNEQFF. The genes are TRBV7-9 and TRBJ2-1; TCRdb names TRBD1, which stays unverified in the absence of DNA. CDR3 length equals 14 residues. Germline V CDR1 and CDR2: SEHNR, FQNEAQ (reference sequence).

The chain combines TRBV12-3 or TRBV12-4 with TRBJ1-2. This CDR3 is built from 15 residues. CDR3 loop: CASSPLAPSKGGYTF.

The chain is built from TRBV20-1 and TRBJ2-7; as DNA is missing, the TRBD1 call by TCRdb cannot be tested. The CDR3 has 14 residues. Germline V lookup: CDR1 DFQATT, CDR2 SNEGSKA (reference sequence). CDR3 region: CSARHGGPAHEQYF.

The chain has TRBV20-1 and TRBJ2-3; TCRdb's D call of TRBD1 is untestable without DNA. The CDR3 totals 14 residues. Germline CDR1 DFQATT, CDR2 SNEGSKA (reference sequence). The CDR3 loop is CSARQGLARDTQYF.

The chain is built from TRBV7-2 and TRBJ2-2; with no DNA, the TCRdb D assignment of TRBD2 cannot be verified. There are 19 residues in the CDR3. Germline V gene sequence: CDR1 SGHTA, CDR2 FQGNSA. The CDR3 sequence is CASSSQYFLAGGHGGELFF.

The chain uses TRBV7-9 and TRBJ1-4; TCRdb's D call of TRBD1 is untestable without DNA. The germline V gene encodes CDR1 SEHNR and CDR2 FQNEAQ (reference sequence). CDR3 length: 15 residues. CDR3 region: CASSFLQGANEKLFF.

The V call is TRBV5-5, the J call TRBJ2-2; TCRdb's D gene call, TRBD1, goes unchecked for lack of DNA. CDR1 is SGHKS and CDR2 is YYEKEE in the germline V gene (reference sequence). CDR3 length equals 15 residues. CDR3 residues: CASSSGVTGTGELFF. Using reference TRBV5-5 and TRBJ2-2 for the parts outside the CDR3, the full variable domain is DAGVTQSPTHLIKTRGQQVTLRCSPISGHKSVSWYQQVLGQGPQFIFQYYEKEERGRGNFPDRFSARQFPNYSSELNVNALLLGDSALYLCASSSGVTGTGELFFGEGSRLTVL.

V is TRBV10-2 and J is TRBJ1-5. The CDR3 has 15 amino acids. The germline gives CDR1 WSHSY, CDR2 SAAADI. CDR3 region: CASSEEGMGNQPQHF.

The genes are TRBV28 and TRBJ2-7; TCRdb gives TRBD1 as the D gene, but with no DNA this cannot be confirmed. The CDR3 is made up of 15 amino acids. Germline CDR1 MDHEN, CDR2 SYDVKM. CDR3 sequence: CASRREDRGGHEQYF.

The V and J genes are TRBV7-9 and TRBJ2-1; no DNA is available, so the TRBD2 call from TCRdb remains unchecked. The CDR3 length is 20 residues. From germline, CDR1 is SEHNR and CDR2 FQNEAQ (reference sequence). CDR3 sequence reads: CASSLPPGLAHPSSYNEQFF.

This rearrangement joins TRBV10-3 to TRBJ1-1. Germline values: CDR1 ENHRY, CDR2 SYGVKD. This CDR3 is 13 amino acids long. This CDR3 is CANRDNWDTEAFF.

The rearrangement links TRBV10-1 to TRBJ2-1; without DNA, the TCRdb call of TRBD1 cannot be checked. The CDR3 contains 11 residues. CDR1 is WNHNN, CDR2 SYGVQD, per germline (reference sequence). CDR3 loop: CASRRGNEQFF.

This chain joins TRBV28 and TRBJ1-2; lacking DNA, the TRBD1 call made by TCRdb goes unchecked. Germline CDR1 and CDR2: MDHEN and SYDVKM. The CDR3 loop spans 13 amino acids. CDR3 loop: CASSMTGGDGYTF.

The rearrangement joins TRBV7-9 to TRBJ2-1; TCRdb outputs TRBD1, but without DNA this stays unchecked. CDR1 is SEHNR and CDR2 is FQNEAQ in the germline V gene (reference sequence). The CDR3 is 13 residues long. CDR3 protein: CASSSDSFNEQFF.

This chain uses TRBV5-4 with TRBJ2-3; TCRdb outputs TRBD1, but without DNA this stays unchecked. Germline V gene lookup returns CDR1 SGHNT and CDR2 YYREEE (reference sequence). The CDR3 totals 14 residues. The CDR3 spells CASSFFRVSDTQYF.

V usage is TRBV7-9 and J usage is TRBJ2-3; the D gene TCRdb calls, TRBD2, cannot be checked with no DNA. There are 16 residues in the CDR3. Looked up from germline, CDR1 is SEHNR and CDR2 is FQNEAQ (reference sequence). The CDR3 loop is CASSASGLAVRDTQYF.